Below are 9 T cell receptor beta chains sequenced from a single sample in a study of response to subunit inactivated influenza vaccine. A single record per CDR3 protein comes from TCRdb applying MiXCR to the RT-PCR reads. Of around 570,000 distinct CDR3 sequences in the sample, approximately 10% were seen once. The sample also formed part of further work on T cells expressing NK-cell markers. That study reports: UMI-tagged 5'RACE template switching yielded the TCR beta cDNA.

Sequencing used PBMCs from blood, obtained on the day of vaccination. These receptor sequences come from a man in his fifties who received an inactivated influenza vaccine.

The chain joins TRBV5-1 to TRBJ1-4; 7 nucleotides align to TRBD1. The length of the CDR3 is 15 residues. Germline V CDR1 and CDR2: SGHRS, YFSETQ. V trimming: 3 bases; J trimming: 4 bases; junction bases outside the gene matches: 6. The CDR3 is CASSWVTGFNEKLFF. For the CDR3, the DNA is TGCGCCAGCAGCTGGGTGACAGGGTTTAATGAAAAACTGTTTTTT.

This clonotype was recorded a few times. The chain has TRBV7-9 and TRBJ1-5; tentatively, D is TRBD1 (6 bases). Per the germline V gene, CDR1 is SEHNR and CDR2 is FQNEAQ (reference sequence). The CDR3 contains 17 residues. Trimming cost V 5 bases and J 5 bases, with 22 bases left between them. The CDR3 loop reads CASSTYSWGRGDQPQHF. The DNA for the CDR3 is TGTGCCAGCAGCACCTACTCTTGGGGGCGCGGGGATCAGCCCCAGCATTTT.

This clonotype was detected ten times or more. The chain has TRBV12-3 or TRBV12-4 and TRBJ2-3; a weak D match, TRBD2 (6 bases). V dropped 4 bases and J dropped 0 bases, with 14 bases sitting between them. This CDR3 region has 16 residues. Written as DNA, the CDR3 is TGTGCCAGCAGTTGGGCGGGCGGGGTTAGCACAGATACGCAGTATTTT. This encodes CASSWAGGVSTDTQYF.

This sequence joins TRBV28 and TRBJ2-3; D is possibly TRBD1 (5 bases). V lost 5 bases and J 2 bases, leaving 14 bases between the germline ends. This CDR3 comprises 15 residues. CDR1 MDHEN and CDR2 SYDVKM come from the germline V gene. The DNA for the CDR3 is TGTGCCAGCAGTCCAATCAGGGCTTCCACAGATACGCAGTATTTT. This sequence encodes CASSPIRASTDTQYF.

This clonotype was counted between two and nine times. The V and J genes are TRBV10-3 and TRBJ2-2; D gene ambiguous. The CDR3 covers 13 residues. CDR1 is ENHRY and CDR2 is SYGVKD in the germline V gene. Trimming removed 7 bases from V and 8 bases from J, with 14 bases in between. The CDR3 region has the DNA TGTGCCATCACCCCCTACGAGAAAGGGGAGCTGTTTTTT. Translated, it gives CAITPYEKGELFF.

The chain's CDR3 is CASSLGGASSSDTQYF. As DNA, the CDR3 is TGTGCCAGCAGCTTGGGGGGGGCCAGCAGCTCAGATACGCAGTATTTT. The chain combines TRBV5-5 with TRBJ2-3; D could derive from TRBD1 or TRBD2 (6 bases each). V lost 0 bases to trimming and J lost 4 bases, with 15 bases between them. CDR1 SGHKS and CDR2 YYEKEE come from the germline V gene (reference sequence). CDR3 length: 16 amino acids.

V is TRBV28 and J is TRBJ2-1; D is possibly TRBD1 or TRBD2 (5 bases each). The V gene lost 8 bases and the J gene lost 4 bases, with 12 bases spanning the gap. The germline V gene has CDR1 MDHEN and CDR2 SYDVKM. This CDR3 contains 13 residues. CDR3 sequence reads: CASAGGTYNEQFF. The CDR3 DNA follows: TGTGCCAGCGCTGGTGGGACGTACAATGAGCAGTTCTTC.

This clonotype has at least ten counts. V gene TRBV4-3 combines with J gene TRBJ2-1; 10 nucleotides line up with TRBD2. Trimming cost V 0 bases and J 7 bases; bases outside gene matches: 18. The CDR3 has 20 amino acids. The germline gives CDR1 LGHNA, CDR2 YSLEER. The CDR3 DNA is TGCGCCAGCAGCCAAGATCGGGTTAGCGGGAGGCTATGGGGTAAGAATGAGCAGTTCTTC. Its protein is CASSQDRVSGRLWGKNEQFF.

This clonotype appeared a few times. This chain connects TRBV20-1 to TRBJ2-1; 7 bases are shared with TRBD2. V lost 8 bases and J lost 7; bases outside the gene matches: 11. Germline V gene lookup returns CDR1 DFQATT and CDR2 SNEGSKA (reference sequence). The CDR3 has 13 residues. CDR3 protein: CSTAAAGENEQFF. CDR3 bases: TGCAGTACCGCAGCGGCGGGAGAAAATGAGCAGTTCTTC.